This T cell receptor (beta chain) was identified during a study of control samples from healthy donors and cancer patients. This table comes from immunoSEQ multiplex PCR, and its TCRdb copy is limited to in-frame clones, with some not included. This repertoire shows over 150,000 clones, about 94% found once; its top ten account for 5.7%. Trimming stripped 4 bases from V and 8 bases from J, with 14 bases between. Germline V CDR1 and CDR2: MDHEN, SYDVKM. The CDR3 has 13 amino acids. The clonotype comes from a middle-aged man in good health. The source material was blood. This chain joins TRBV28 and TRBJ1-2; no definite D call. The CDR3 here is CASSSPGSGGYTF. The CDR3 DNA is TGTGCCAGCAGTTCCCCAGGTTCGGGGGGCTACACCTTC.